This TCR beta chain emerged from a study of cytomegalovirus exposure and HLA in healthy donors. Study-level findings and limits: Sequencing depth across donors, presence/absence analyses assumed, was roughly uniform. Per a later analysis, 15,000 to 20,000 TCR beta sequences showed association with HLA alleles at 0.05 false discovery rate.

This clone was seen a handful of times. The antigen is undetermined. The CDR3 covers 13 residues. V was cut by 5 bases and J by 6 bases, with 13 bases left in between. Germline V gene data show CDR1 as MNHNY and CDR2 as SVGAGI (reference sequence). 13 Jbeta primers and 60 Vbeta primers were used for the PCR. Sequencing was performed with immunoSEQ multiplex PCR; in TCRdb, only in-frame clones are kept and a portion is missing. Of roughly 190,000 clones listed, 80% to 85% were seen once; the top ten hold about 5.7%. This receptor was taken from a man aged 40-49 years in good health and CMV-seropositive. The sequenced sample consisted of PBMCs. This rearrangement joins TRBV6-6 to TRBJ1-1; weak D call: TRBD1 (5 bases). The CDR3 region is CASSIVQGSEAFF. CDR3 in DNA: TGTGCCAGCAGTATAGTTCAGGGATCTGAAGCTTTCTTT.